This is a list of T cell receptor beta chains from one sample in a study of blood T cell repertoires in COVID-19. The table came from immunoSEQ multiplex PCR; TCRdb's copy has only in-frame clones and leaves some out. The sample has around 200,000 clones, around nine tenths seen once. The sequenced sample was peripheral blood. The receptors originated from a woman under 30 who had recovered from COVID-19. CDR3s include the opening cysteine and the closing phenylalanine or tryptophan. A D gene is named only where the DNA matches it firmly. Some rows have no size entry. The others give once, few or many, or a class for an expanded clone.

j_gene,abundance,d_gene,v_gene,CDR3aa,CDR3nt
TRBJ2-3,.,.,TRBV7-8,CASTPRREKADTQYF,TGTGCCAGCACTCCCAGGCGGGAAAAGGCAGATACGCAGTATTTT
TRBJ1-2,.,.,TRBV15,CATRDTSSYGYTF,TGTGCCACCAGGGACACCTCTAGCTATGGCTACACCTTC
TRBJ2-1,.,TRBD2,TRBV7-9,CASSLVAGAYNEQFF,TGTGCCAGCAGCTTAGTCGCGGGAGCCTACAATGAGCAGTTCTTC
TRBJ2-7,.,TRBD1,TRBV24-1,CATSDSATGAYEQYF,TGTGCCACCAGTGATTCCGCGACAGGGGCCTACGAGCAGTACTTC
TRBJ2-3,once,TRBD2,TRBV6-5,CASSYKTSGLTDTQYF,TGTGCCAGCAGTTACAAGACTAGCGGGCTGACAGATACGCAGTATTTT
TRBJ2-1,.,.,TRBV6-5,CASTHTGVGGEQFF,TGTGCCAGCACCCACACCGGGGTAGGGGGTGAGCAGTTCTTC
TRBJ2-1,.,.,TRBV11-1,CASSSNAGSYNEQFF,TGTGCCAGCAGCTCCAATGCGGGCTCCTACAATGAGCAGTTCTTC
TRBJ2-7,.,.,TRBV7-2,CASSLEEGSYEQYF,TGTGCCAGCAGCTTGGAGGAAGGGTCCTACGAGCAGTACTTC
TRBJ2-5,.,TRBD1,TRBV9,CASSGTGGRETQYF,TGTGCCAGCAGCGGGACAGGGGGCAGGGAGACCCAGTACTTC
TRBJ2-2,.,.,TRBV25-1,CASSDWAGATGELFF,TGTGCCAGCAGTGATTGGGCGGGTGCCACCGGGGAGCTGTTTTTT
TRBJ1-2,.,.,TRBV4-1,CASSQGTSYGYTF,TGCGCCAGCAGCCAGGGGACAAGCTATGGCTACACCTTC
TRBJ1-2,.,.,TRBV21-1,CASSKVIVARGTPNYGYTF,.
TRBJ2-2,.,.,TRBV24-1,CATSDFRGTGELFF,TGTGCCACCAGTGATTTCAGGGGCACCGGGGAGCTGTTTTTT
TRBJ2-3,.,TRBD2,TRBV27,CASSVTSGVGADTQYF,TGTGCCAGCAGTGTGACTAGCGGGGTTGGGGCAGATACGCAGTATTTT
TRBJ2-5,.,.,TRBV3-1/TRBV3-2,CASSHIAALQETQYF,TGTGCCAGCAGCCATATAGCGGCCCTCCAAGAGACCCAGTACTTC
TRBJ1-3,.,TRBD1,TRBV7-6,CASSRDSNSGNTIYF,TGTGCCAGCAGCAGGGACAGTAACTCTGGAAACACCATATATTTT
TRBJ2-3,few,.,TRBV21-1,CASSKGTSGVTDTQYF,TGTGCCAGCAGCAAAGGGACTAGCGGGGTGACAGATACGCAGTATTTT
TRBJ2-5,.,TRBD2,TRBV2,CASRWTSGGEETQYF,TGTGCCAGCCGATGGACTAGCGGGGGCGAAGAGACCCAGTACTTC
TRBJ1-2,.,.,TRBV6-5,CASSYSGGKNYGYTF,TGTGCCAGCAGTTACTCAGGGGGAAAGAACTATGGCTACACCTTC
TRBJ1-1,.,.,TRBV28,CASSLLAGDTEAFF,TGTGCCAGCAGTTTACTCGCGGGCGACACTGAAGCTTTCTTT
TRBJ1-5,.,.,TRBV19,CASSIVHYLWDQPQHF,TGTGCCAGTAGTATAGTGCACTATTTGTGGGATCAGCCCCAGCATTTT
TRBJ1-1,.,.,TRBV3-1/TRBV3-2,CASSRIGGDTEAFF,TGTGCCAGCAGCCGAATAGGGGGAGACACTGAAGCTTTCTTT
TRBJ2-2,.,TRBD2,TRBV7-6,CASSLAWGGADTGELFF,TGTGCCAGCAGCTTAGCGTGGGGGGGAGCGGACACCGGGGAGCTGTTTTTT
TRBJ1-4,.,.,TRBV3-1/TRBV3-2,CASSQGGEWVPNEKLFF,TGTGCCAGCAGCCAAGGGGGGGAGTGGGTCCCGAATGAAAAACTGTTTTTT
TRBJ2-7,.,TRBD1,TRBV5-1,CASSPDRAYEQYF,TGCGCCAGCAGCCCGGACAGGGCCTACGAGCAGTACTTC
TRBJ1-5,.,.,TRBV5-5,CASSLNLGPNQPQHF,TGTGCCAGCAGCTTGAATCTGGGGCCCAATCAGCCCCAGCATTTT
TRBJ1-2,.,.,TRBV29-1,CSVEDTGGYTF,TGCAGCGTTGAAGACACGGGTGGCTACACCTTC
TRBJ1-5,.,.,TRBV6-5,CASSADRYGNQPQHF,TGTGCCAGCAGCGCCGACAGGTATGGCAATCAGCCCCAGCATTTT
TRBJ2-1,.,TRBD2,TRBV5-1,CASSLVAGLAGLEQFF,TGCGCCAGCAGCTTGGTCGCGGGACTAGCGGGTCTCGAGCAGTTCTTC
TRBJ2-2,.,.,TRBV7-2,CASSLVGADANTGELFF,TGTGCCAGCAGCTTAGTAGGGGCGGACGCGAACACCGGGGAGCTGTTTTTT